This record concerns one T cell receptor (beta chain) sequence. The table lists this clone with a count of one. No antigen is known for it. Base qualities are not at hand, and no much larger clone is one base apart. Libraries were prepared through the immunoSEQ multiplex PCR assay. For the multiplex PCR, a mixture combining 60 forward primers for TCR Vbeta segments and 13 reverse primers for TCR Jbeta segments was used. The CDR3 region of rearranged TCR beta genes was amplified from genomic DNA by a multiplex PCR assay. The Illumina HiSeq System was used to sequence the amplified TCR beta libraries as 87-base-pair reads. As for the authors' bioinformatics: Across the roughly 640 repertoires, a later analysis counted tens of millions of unique TCR beta chains, approximately 12 million of which were shared by at least two donors. A nearest-neighbor algorithm error-corrected the raw reads and collapsed the reads into unique sequences, merging closely related sequences to remove PCR and sequencing errors. To assign V, D and J gene segments, CDR3 sequences were aligned to IMGT reference sequences. For a sequence to be retained, a match of at least six nucleotides to both a V gene segment and a J gene segment was required. A rearrangement was called productive if the CDR3 had no stop codons and remained in frame with V and J, and every other rearrangement was called non-productive. Following IMGT convention, CDR3 was defined as the stretch from the second conserved V-encoded cysteine to the conserved J-encoded phenylalanine. In an earlier analysis of more than 550 of the donors, sequences lacking an unambiguous match to a single V gene segment were excluded. In an earlier analysis of approximately 590 of the donors, V segments were called functional above 56.7% productive rearrangements and were called segregating when the between-donor standard deviation exceeded 5%. A statistical classification framework was built for diagnosing cytomegalovirus status from the catalog of TCR beta chain sequences. In a later analysis, TCR nucleotide sequences were compared against IMGT/GENE-DB human TR gene sequences so that V and J genes could be assigned. The TCRdist pipeline was used in a later analysis to assign CDR3 sequences and most-parsimonious VDJ recombination scenarios. In a later analysis, every TCR beta chain was defined by the combination of its CDR3 amino acid sequence and its V-gene family, and reads without a unique V-gene family were dropped. In a later analysis, 550 to 650 highly shared, low-generation-probability nucleotide sequences were removed to address suspected cross-contamination and a sequencing artifact. In a later analysis, a clonal expansion index for each public chain was calculated from normalized within-repertoire ranks of inferred template counts. Generation probabilities in a later analysis came from a VDJ recombination model fitted to out-of-frame rearrangements, and those results were checked against IGoR. In a later analysis, hypergeometric tests were used to score TCR-TCR, TCR-HLA and TCR-CMV co-occurrence, with a repertoire-size bias correction applied to TCR pairs. In a later analysis, false discovery rates were estimated by permuting HLA or CMV assignments 20 times. In a later analysis, co-occurring TCRs were grouped using DBSCAN, with TCRdist sequence similarity added in when clustering inside HLA-allele-positive subsets. Co-occurrence clustering excluded repertoires with fewer than 30,000 or more than 120,000 public chains, plus five with anomalous nucleotide sharing. What TCRdb holds here is the immuneACCESS table cut down to in-frame rearrangements. Part of the clones is not present; checked against another copy, under half of the missing clones reflect an unresolved V gene, and the others are unexplained. That table is the source of V, J and clone size, and D and trimming were worked out from the DNA. The sample includes 80,000 or so clones, with just over 75% observed a single time. The top ten clonotypes cover roughly 3% of the sample.

These data belong to a study of cytomegalovirus exposure and HLA in healthy donors (dated by TCRdb to the late 2010s). For context, the study as a whole: In an earlier analysis of 450 to 750 of the donors, under 300 Gb of sequence data and roughly 100 million unique TCR beta sequences from about 180 million T cells were reported. The number of donors typed differed by locus, with 629-630 for A, B, C, DRB1 and DQB1, approximately 500 for DQA1, under 610 for DPA1, and under 490 for DPB1. Every repertoire in the discovery cohort had been generated on one and the same sequencing platform. A later analysis re-analyzed previously published TCR beta repertoires from 660 or so donors and added high-resolution HLA genotyping to study TCR occurrence patterns. To predict cytomegalovirus infection status, the study brought together high-throughput TCR immunosequencing, statistical association of individual TCRs with disease status, and machine learning. About five DR-DQ haplotypes were treated as single units for association and clustering because of strong linkage in the cohort. A separate validation cohort of approximately 120 different subjects was used in addition to the 666-subject first cohort. HLA typing included class I and class II loci at four-digit resolution. The aim of the study was to test whether cataloging public T cell receptors could identify signatures of past pathogen exposure. Among the roughly 390 genotyped donors, approximately 82% belonged to the genetic ancestry cluster associated with self-reported Caucasian donors. Donor age, sex, ethnicity and CMV serostatus were compiled alongside the repertoire data. Rather than drawing on any new phenotypic data, the later analysis identified candidate immune exposures from TCR beta sequences and the way those sequences occurred across donors. In an earlier analysis of 587 of the donors, high-throughput TCR beta sequencing was used to judge whether each TCR beta V gene segment behaved as functional or pseudogenic. Around 320 gigabases of sequencing data and approximately 93 million unique TCR sequences were included in an early release covering about 700 HLA-typed donors. Among roughly 400 genotyped donors of the cohort, an average of about 220,000 unique TCR beta nucleotide sequences was sequenced per donor, of which about 19% were non-productive. The T cell repertoires of around 670 subjects were profiled by immunosequencing and related to cytomegalovirus serostatus. Genome-wide SNP genotypes for about 55% of the roughly 670 donors were used in a later genetic analysis, which treated that subset as a discovery cohort.

The cohort consisted of 650 to 700 healthy bone marrow donors. All cohort members were sampled while nominally healthy, although unrecorded immune exposures were likely present. The donor was CMV seropositive and was included in the group of 300 or so seropositive cohort members. A peripheral blood sample was provided by each donor, and peripheral blood mononuclear cells were used for TCR beta sequencing. Genomic DNA was extracted from the blood cell samples with the Qiagen DNeasy Blood Extraction Kit. The CDR1 and CDR2 encoded by the germline V gene are SGDLS and YYNGEE. The CDR3 holds 15 amino acids from the cysteine to the phenylalanine. Only the CDR3 region is kept as DNA, spanning 45 bases read in frame from base 1. Trimming at the junction amounts to 5 bases on V and 0 bases on J, and the germline ends lie 12 bases apart. Overall results and qualifications from the work: Linkage disequilibrium might explain the correlated functional status among segregating V segments, but an unknown experimental factor could not be excluded. A further reported finding was that TCR beta sequences accurately predicted the HLA-A and HLA-B alleles for most subjects in the first cohort. A later analysis reported that several top co-occurrence clusters appeared linked to parvovirus B19, influenza, CMV and Epstein-Barr virus. An earlier analysis of approximately 570 of the donors showed that most TCR beta V segments appeared in productive rearrangements either about 90% or about 30% of the time, which broadly matched IMGT annotations. Some IMGT-functional V segments, including TRBV6-2 and TRBV6-3, could not be told apart with the 87-base-pair reads, so those segments were excluded. It was suggested by the authors that the approach could potentially be generalized to other disease states and immunological phenotypes. Compared with equally common non-associated chains, HLA-associated TCR beta chains in a later analysis were more clonally expanded and had lower generation probabilities. A later genetic analysis associated a missense DCLRE1C variant with V-gene and J-gene trimming of TCR beta chains, and an independent cohort replicated the association. The cohort was sequenced for TCR beta chains only, and without alpha or paired-chain data the features that could be detected were limited. Compared with the roughly 700-donor mean, donors in an Asian-associated ancestry cluster had fewer N-insertions in productive TCRs, according to a later genetic analysis. The study listed 150 to 200 TCR beta chains as associated with cytomegalovirus. Most TCR sequences were observed very rarely across donors, whereas some public TCRs were present in many individuals. The classifier was reported to diagnose cytomegalovirus status with high specificity and sensitivity in both the original cohort and the validation cohort. At a false discovery rate of 0.05, a later analysis linked around 17,000 TCR beta sequences to specific HLA alleles. In a later analysis, TCR association rates were found to vary across HLA loci, with the most associated TCRs seen for DRB1 alleles and the fewest for HLA-C alleles. Around 16 rarely observed V segments, including chromosome 9 orphons, were excluded from the earlier analysis of several hundred of the donors because counts were too low. Presence/absence analyses assumed roughly uniform sequencing depth across donors, an assumption that may not hold. According to a later analysis, most CMV-associated TCR beta chains appeared to be HLA-restricted, and the HLA associations seemed to be driven largely by CMV exposure. A few of the identified cytomegalovirus-associated TCR beta chains were confirmed in vitro to be specific for cytomegalovirus antigens. The sequencing pipeline was judged likely to have produced a cluster of highly shared sequence variants as a technical artifact. HLA typing was unavailable for some donors at each locus, so association tests used only the typed subset. When HLA alleles, especially DR and DQ, strongly co-occurred, TCR associations were difficult to assign to individual alleles. CMV serostatus was the only immune exposure information available for the cohort.

This TCR came from a man aged 50-60 years in good health and CMV-seropositive. The V gene is TRBV9 and the J gene is TRBJ1-3; matching of 5 bases hints at TRBD1 as the D gene. The sample taken for sequencing was PBMCs. CDR3 protein: CASSARDFSGNTIYF. The sequence in DNA is TGTGCCAGCAGTGCCCGGGACTTCTCTGGAAACACCATATATTTT. The reference TRBV9 and TRBJ1-3 proteins fill in what lies around the CDR3, so the full variable domain reads DSGVTQTPKHLITATGQRVTLRCSPRSGDLSVYWYQQSLDQGLQFLIQYYNGEERAKGNILERFSAQQFPDLHSELNLSSLELGDSALYFCASSARDFSGNTIYFGEGSWLTVV.